Listed here is a single T cell receptor beta chain. The antigen is undetermined. PCR was performed using 60 Vbeta and 13 Jbeta primers. Source study methods: There were about 80 million unique TCR beta chains by a later count, and some 10 million of them were shared. TCRdb keeps only in-frame clones here, not all; method: immunoSEQ multiplex PCR. Clone size and V and J calls were adopted from that table, with D and trimming inferred from the DNA. The profile shows some 100,000 clones, 70% to 80% of them singletons. This CDR3 is built from 14 residues. Trimming shortened V by 0 bases and J by 9 bases, and 16 bases separated the two germline ends. CDR1 and CDR2 from the germline V gene are SGHDT and YYEEEE. The sample originates from a study of cytomegalovirus exposure and HLA in healthy donors. Study results and limitations: In vitro work confirmed that a few CMV-associated chains recognize CMV antigens. There were some 150 TCR beta chains listed as cytomegalovirus-associated.

This clonotype originated in a human donor in good health. Sequenced sample: PBMCs. The genes are TRBV5-6 and TRBJ2-7; D unresolved. CDR3 sequence: CASSLVEVLDGQYF. CDR3 coding DNA: TGTGCCAGCAGCTTGGTTGAGGTGCTAGACGGGCAGTACTTC.